This TCR beta chain was identified during a study of Ad26.COV2.S vaccination and SARS-CoV-2 variants. Data came from immunoSEQ multiplex PCR; TCRdb stores just in-frame clones and leaves some out. Of a few hundred thousand clones listed, about 89% were seen once; the top ten hold 1.5% to 2%. Treatment: 19 received Ad26.COV2.S at low or high dose, single or two shots; about 5 received placebo; per-sample allocation not given. It was on day 63 after the first vaccine or placebo injection that samples were taken. Donation was by an adult aged 18-55 years who was in Boston. About this clone itself: Its matching antigen is unknown.

General study findings and limits: Substantial breadth was reported for post-vaccination spike-specific CD8+ and CD4+ T cells.

Deletions cut 10 bases from V and 0 bases from J, with 13 bases between. The germline V gene has CDR1 SNHLY and CDR2 FYNNEI. CDR3 length: 13 residues. The input for sequencing was peripheral blood, taken in a trial of Ad26.COV2.S vaccine versus placebo. The TCR was taken from a person between 18 and 60 years old who received the Ad26.COV2.S COVID-19 vaccine or a placebo. The chain employs TRBV2 and TRBJ2-7; D may be TRBD2 (6 bases). CDR3 bases: TGTGCCATCAGCCGGGACTCCTCCTACGAGCAGTACTTC. This translates into CAISRDSSYEQYF.